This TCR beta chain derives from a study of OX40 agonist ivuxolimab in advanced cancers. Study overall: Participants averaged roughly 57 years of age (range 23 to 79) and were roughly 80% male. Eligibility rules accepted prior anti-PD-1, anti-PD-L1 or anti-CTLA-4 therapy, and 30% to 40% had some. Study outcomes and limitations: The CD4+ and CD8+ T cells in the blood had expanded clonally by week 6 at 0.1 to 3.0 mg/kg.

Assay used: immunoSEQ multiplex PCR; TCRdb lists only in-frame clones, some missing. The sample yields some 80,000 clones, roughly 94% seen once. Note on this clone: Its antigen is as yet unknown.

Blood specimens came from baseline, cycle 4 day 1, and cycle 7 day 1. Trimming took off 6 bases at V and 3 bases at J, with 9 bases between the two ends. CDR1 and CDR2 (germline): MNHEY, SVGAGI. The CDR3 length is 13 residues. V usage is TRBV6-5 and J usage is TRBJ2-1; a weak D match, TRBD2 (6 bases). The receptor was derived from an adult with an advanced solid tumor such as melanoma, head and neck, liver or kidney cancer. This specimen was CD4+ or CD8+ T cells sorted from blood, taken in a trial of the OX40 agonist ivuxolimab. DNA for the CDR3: TGTGCCAGCAGCGGGACTCTCTACAATGAGCAGTTCTTC. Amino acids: CASSGTLYNEQFF.